This paragraph reports one T cell receptor (beta chain). This specimen comes from a study of siplizumab effects on memory and regulatory T cells. Repertoires were generated with immunoSEQ multiplex PCR, while TCRdb's copy carries only in-frame clones and drops some. Of 90,000 to 120,000 clones listed, about 90% are singletons. The V gene end was trimmed by 0 bases and the J gene end by 6 bases; junction bases not matched to a gene: 9. The CDR3 is 16 residues long. Germline CDR1 reads KGHSH; CDR2 reads LQKENI. V is TRBV18 and J is TRBJ2-5; TRBD2 matches at 8 bases. This receptor was obtained from a human donor in good health. The sample comprised Tregs sorted from blood. The CDR3 here is CASSPPPGGLAKTQYF. The DNA of the CDR3 is TGTGCCAGCTCACCACCGCCGGGAGGGTTGGCTAAGACCCAGTACTTC.